Presented here are 13 T cell receptor beta chains from one specimen sequenced in a study of T cells in localized non-small cell lung cancer. Assay used: immunoSEQ multiplex PCR; TCRdb lists only in-frame clones, some missing. The repertoire holds approximately 47,000 clones, with about 86% as singletons. The sequencing used PBMCs, collected before any cancer treatment. These receptors came from a man aged 40 to 75 with stage II lung adenocarcinoma.

The rearrangement joins TRBV19 to TRBJ2-7; 9 bases fit TRBD1. There are 14 residues in the CDR3. Germline lookup yields CDR1 LNHDA and CDR2 SQIVND (reference sequence). V dropped 3 bases and J dropped 3; count of bases not matched to a gene: 3. Here the CDR3 reads CASSMTGGIYEQYF. The CDR3 DNA follows: TGTGCCAGTAGTATGACAGGGGGTATCTACGAGCAGTACTTC.

The V call is TRBV7-9, the J call TRBJ2-2; 8 nucleotides align to TRBD1. V lost 4 bases to trimming and J lost 7 bases; unmatched junction nucleotides: 8. CDR3 size: 15 residues. CDR1 and CDR2 (germline): SEHNR, FQNEAQ (reference sequence). The CDR3 spells CASSSDRGIGGELFF. The CDR3 nucleotides are TGTGCCAGCAGCTCCGACAGGGGAATCGGCGGGGAGCTGTTTTTT.

The chain has TRBV28 and TRBJ2-7; maybe TRBD1 (6 bases). The germline V and J ends were trimmed by 4 bases and 9 bases, with 16 bases remaining between them. Germline assignment: CDR1 MDHEN and CDR2 SYDVKM. CDR3 length: 13 residues. CDR3 residues: CASSYQGYVGQYV. The CDR3 DNA sequence: TGTGCCAGCAGTTACCAGGGGTACGTGGGGCAGTACGTC.

The V and J genes are TRBV5-1 and TRBJ1-1; unclear D gene. The CDR3 extends over 15 amino acids. Between the trimmed V and J ends, which lost 0 bases and 2 bases, there was a span of 11 bases. Germline CDR1 reads SGHRS; CDR2 reads YFSETQ. CDR3 sequence: CASSLAGVGNTEAFF. CDR3 bases: TGCGCCAGCAGCTTGGCCGGAGTTGGAAACACTGAAGCTTTCTTT.

The chain combines TRBV7-3 with TRBJ2-2, with D perhaps TRBD1 or TRBD2 (5 bases each). The CDR3 totals 16 residues. V was trimmed by 2 bases and J by 0 bases, leaving 10 bases between them. CDR1 and CDR2 (germline): SGHTA, FQGTGA. CDR3 nucleotide sequence: TGTGCCAGCAGCTTAGGGGGTACCGCGAACACCGGGGAGCTGTTTTTT. Protein sequence: CASSLGGTANTGELFF. The full variable domain, rest sourced from reference TRBV7-3 and TRBJ2-2, is GAGVSQTPSNKVTEKGKYVELRCDPISGHTALYWYRQSLGQGPEFLIYFQGTGAADDSGLPNDRFFAVRPEGSVSTLKIQRTERGDSAVYLCASSLGGTANTGELFFGEGSRLTVL.

The gene calls are TRBV14 and TRBJ1-2; D call uncertain. The CDR3 covers 12 residues. Trimming shortened V by 0 bases and J by 6 bases, and 5 bases separated the two germline ends. Looked up from germline, CDR1 is SGHDN and CDR2 is FVKESK. CDR3 coding DNA: TGTGCCAGCAGCCAAGACAGAAATGGCTACACCTTC. This translates into CASSQDRNGYTF.

The rearrangement uses TRBV6-5 and TRBJ1-2; D gene unclear. Trimming shortened V by 2 bases and J by 0 bases, and 13 bases separated the two germline ends. Germline V gene lookup returns CDR1 MNHEY and CDR2 SVGAGI. The CDR3 is 16 amino acids. CDR3 bases: TGTGCCAGCAGTTACATCTCGGCAAACGCTAACTATGGCTACACCTTC. The encoded protein is CASSYISANANYGYTF.

This clone was seen a few times. This chain links TRBV19 with TRBJ1-2; possible D gene TRBD1, 5 bases. CDR3 size: 14 residues. V was shortened by 1 base and J by 8 bases, with 14 bases between the two germline ends. CDR1 and CDR2 (germline): LNHDA, SQIVND (reference sequence). The CDR3 nucleotides read TGTGCCAGTAGTATAGGGGGGTTGGGGCTCGGCTACACCTTC. Translation gives CASSIGGLGLGYTF.

This clone appeared a few times. The genes are TRBV30 and TRBJ1-5; 7 bases are a match to TRBD1. J lost 6 bases, V lost 0 bases, and 8 bases had no gene match. Germline lookup yields CDR1 GTSNPN and CDR2 SVGIG (reference sequence). The length of the CDR3 is 15 residues. CDR3 in amino acids: CAWSVAGGRRQPQHF. The CDR3 DNA sequence: TGTGCCTGGAGTGTCGCAGGGGGACGTCGTCAGCCCCAGCATTTT.

Concerning this clone: Different DNA sequences within this sample yield the same CDR3. The rearrangement links TRBV5-6 to TRBJ2-5, with TRBD2 identical over 14 bases. CDR3 length: 16 residues. The germline V gene has CDR1 SGHDT and CDR2 YYEEEE. The V gene end was trimmed by 2 bases and the J gene end by 4 bases; junction bases not matched to a gene: 4. The CDR3 sequence: CASSLGLAGGPETQYF. In DNA form, the CDR3 reads TGTGCCAGCAGCTTAGGACTAGCGGGGGGTCCAGAGACCCAGTACTTC.

The chain uses TRBV15 and TRBJ1-6, with D maybe TRBD1 (6 bases). The CDR3 runs 15 residues. The germline gives CDR1 LNHNV, CDR2 YYDKDF (reference sequence). The ends were cut back, 1 base at V and 7 bases at J, with 11 bases in the middle. The CDR3 here is CATSRVTGPNSPLHF. The CDR3 DNA sequence: TGTGCCACCAGCAGAGTGACAGGACCGAATTCACCCCTCCACTTT. Looking up the rest from reference TRBV15 and TRBJ1-6 gives the full variable domain: DAMVIQNPRYQVTQFGKPVTLSCSQTLNHNVMYWYQQKSSQAPKLLFHYYDKDFNNEADTPDNFQSRRPNTSFCFLDIRSPGLGDTAMYLCATSRVTGPNSPLHFGNGTRLTVT.

The V and J genes are TRBV4-1 and TRBJ1-6; no reliable D call. Trimming pared 0 bases from V and 7 bases from J, leaving 10 bases between. Germline V gene lookup returns CDR1 MGHRA and CDR2 YSYEKL. The CDR3 loop spans 15 amino acids. The CDR3 sequence is CASSQDRALNSPLHF. CDR3 in DNA: TGCGCCAGCAGCCAAGACCGGGCTCTAAATTCACCCCTCCACTTT.

This sequence joins TRBV30 and TRBJ2-3; weak D call: TRBD2 (5 bases). V gave up 4 bases and J gave up 2 bases, with 16 bases separating them. Germline-derived CDR1 and CDR2 are GTSNPN and SVGIG (reference sequence). CDR3 length: 15 residues. The CDR3 loop is CAWTEGAINTDTQYF. CDR3 DNA sequence: TGTGCCTGGACCGAGGGAGCAATAAACACAGATACGCAGTATTTT.